A single sample gave rise to the 31 T cell receptor beta chains below, sequenced in a study of cytomegalovirus exposure and HLA in healthy donors. PCR used 60 Vbeta primers and 13 Jbeta primers. Assay used: immunoSEQ multiplex PCR; TCRdb lists only in-frame clones, some missing. The sample holds 75,000 to 90,000 clones; approximately 80% are singletons and the top ten take roughly 13%. Source material: PBMCs. The receptors derive from a human donor in good health.

The rearrangement joins TRBV5-1 to TRBJ1-1; TRBD1 matches 8 bases. The CDR3 contains 13 residues. Trimming removed 2 bases from V and 8 bases from J; junction bases left unmatched: 5. Germline V gene data show CDR1 as SGHRS and CDR2 as YFSETQ. This chain's CDR3 is CASSFHGQGEAFF. The CDR3 DNA is TGCGCCAGCAGCTTTCACGGACAGGGCGAAGCTTTCTTT.

This chain links TRBV25-1 with TRBJ2-5; a possible D gene is TRBD2 (5 bases). The CDR3 has 17 residues. Germline V gene sequence: CDR1 MGHDK, CDR2 SYGVNS. The V gene lost 1 base and the J gene lost 4 bases, with 19 bases spanning the gap. CDR3 bases: TGTGCCAGCAGTGAATTCAGTTGGACTCGTATACTAGAGACCCAGTACTTC. Amino acid sequence: CASSEFSWTRILETQYF.

The CDR3 loop is CASSLFILAGEAGTQYF. CDR3 nucleotides: TGTGCCAGCAGTTTGTTTATACTAGCGGGGGAGGCGGGGACCCAGTACTTC. The chain is built from TRBV5-4 and TRBJ2-5, with 11 bases aligning to TRBD2. From germline, CDR1 is SGHNT and CDR2 YYREEE (reference sequence). This CDR3 comprises 17 residues. Trimming removed 5 bases from V and 7 bases from J; junction bases left unmatched: 16.

Many counts were recorded for this clone. The V gene is TRBV6-5, the J gene TRBJ1-5; 8 bases agree with TRBD1. CDR3 length equals 15 residues. Germline values: CDR1 MNHEY, CDR2 SVGAGI. V lost 4 bases, J lost 3 bases, and 5 bases stayed unmatched. The CDR3 reads CASSLGTGLNQPQHF. CDR3 in DNA: TGTGCCAGCAGTTTAGGGACAGGTCTCAATCAGCCCCAGCATTTT.

The sample holds a few counts of this clone. The rearrangement uses TRBV7-9 and TRBJ1-5; D is uncertain. CDR1 and CDR2 (germline): SEHNR, FQNEAQ (reference sequence). The CDR3 extends over 12 amino acids. V was clipped by 5 bases and J by 7 bases, with 9 bases between them. In DNA, the CDR3 is TGTGCCAGCAGCCCCCCGGGGCAGCCCCAGCATTTT. This codes for CASSPPGQPQHF.

A few counts support this clone. The chain joins TRBV5-6 to TRBJ2-7; 10 bases are a match to TRBD1. Germline V lookup: CDR1 SGHDT, CDR2 YYEEEE. V was pared by 4 bases and J by 9 bases, with 13 bases of the junction left unmatched. The CDR3 is 15 amino acids. CDR3 nucleotides: TGTGCCAGCAGCCGAAGAGGGACAGGGGTTGATGGGCAGTACTTC. Protein product: CASSRRGTGVDGQYF.

The genes are TRBV5-1 and TRBJ2-1, with 10 bases aligning to TRBD2. V shed 5 bases and J 5 bases; nucleotides not matched to a gene: 7. The germline V gene has CDR1 SGHRS and CDR2 YFSETQ. The CDR3 is made up of 15 amino acids. CDR3 coding DNA: TGCGCCAGCAGGGCAGCGGGGGGGCCAAACAATGAGCAGTTCTTC. Its protein product is CASRAAGGPNNEQFF.

This clone showed up just once. CDR3 nucleotide sequence: TGTGCCAGCAGCCATTACAGGGGGAGTCCGAACACTGAAGCTTTCTTT. It is translated as CASSHYRGSPNTEAFF. V usage is TRBV7-9 and J usage is TRBJ1-1, with TRBD1 identical over 8 bases. The germline V gene has CDR1 SEHNR and CDR2 FQNEAQ (reference sequence). With V trimmed by 5 bases and J by 1 base, 9 bases remained unmatched. This CDR3 comprises 16 residues.

The J gene is TRBJ1-4, the V gene TRBV4-3; 8 bases match TRBD1. Germline loops: CDR1 LGHNA, CDR2 YSLEER. Trimming took 0 bases from V and 5 from J; bases not matched to a gene: 5. The CDR3 is made up of 16 amino acids. The CDR3 loop is CASSQDTGGLNEKLFF. For the CDR3, the DNA is TGCGCCAGCAGCCAAGATACAGGGGGTTTAAATGAAAAACTGTTTTTT.

The V call is TRBV4-3, the J call TRBJ2-1; the match to TRBD2 covers 7 bases. J lost 5 bases, V lost 5 bases, and 9 bases had no gene match. This CDR3 contains 15 residues. The germline CDR1 and CDR2 sequences are LGHNA and YSLEER. The CDR3 DNA is TGCGCCAGCAGCTCGGGACTATCCCGAAACAATGAGCAGTTCTTC. Translated: CASSSGLSRNNEQFF.

The rearrangement joins TRBV7-8 to TRBJ1-1, with TRBD1 as a possible D gene (5 bases). This CDR3 contains 15 residues. The V end lost 4 bases, the J end lost 4 bases, and 16 bases lay between the germline ends. Germline assignment: CDR1 SGHVS and CDR2 FQNEAQ. The CDR3 is CASSSEWGVGTEAFF. As DNA, the CDR3 is TGTGCCAGCAGCTCGGAATGGGGGGTCGGCACTGAAGCTTTCTTT. The full variable domain, with the rest looked up from reference TRBV7-8 and TRBJ1-1, is GAGVSQSPRYKVAKRGQDVALRCDPISGHVSLFWYQQALGQGPEFLTYFQNEAQLDKSGLPSDRFFAERPEGSVSTLKIQRTQQEDSAVYLCASSSEWGVGTEAFFGQGTRLTVV.

V gene TRBV5-1 combines with J gene TRBJ2-7, with 9 bases matching TRBD1. The germline gives CDR1 SGHRS, CDR2 YFSETQ. This CDR3 spans 15 amino acids. Germline trimming cut 4 bases from V and 0 bases from J; bases unmatched to any gene: 5. CDR3 DNA sequence: TGCGCCAGCAGCGCAGAGGACAGGGGCTCCTACGAGCAGTACTTC. As protein: CASSAEDRGSYEQYF.

This rearrangement joins TRBV6-1 to TRBJ1-3; D unresolved. V was shortened by 4 bases and J by 0 bases, with 7 bases between the two germline ends. The germline CDR1 and CDR2 sequences are MNHNS and SASEGT. The CDR3 is 14 amino acids. The CDR3 loop is CASSVIISGNTIYF. CDR3 in DNA: TGTGCCAGCAGTGTAATTATCTCTGGAAACACCATATATTTT.

This clone appeared once. The CDR3 loop is CASTGAGNEKLFF. The CDR3 coding sequence is TGTGCCAGCACAGGGGCCGGCAATGAAAAACTGTTTTTT. The rearrangement uses TRBV6-6 and TRBJ1-4, with D maybe TRBD1 (6 bases). Germline values: CDR1 MNHNY, CDR2 SVGAGI (reference sequence). Trimming stripped 7 bases from V and 5 bases from J, with 11 bases between. This CDR3 is built from 13 residues.

The chain has TRBV7-9 and TRBJ2-5; D is ambiguous. The V and J ends lost 1 base and 0 bases respectively, with 6 bases between them. From germline, CDR1 is SEHNR and CDR2 FQNEAQ (reference sequence). The CDR3 is made up of 14 amino acids. For the CDR3, the DNA is TGTGCCAGCAGCTTAGGACTCAACCAAGAGACCCAGTACTTC. It yields the protein CASSLGLNQETQYF.

The V gene is TRBV18, the J gene TRBJ1-6, with 10 positions matching TRBD1. CDR1 KGHSH and CDR2 LQKENI come from the germline V gene. This CDR3 spans 15 amino acids. Unmatched junction bases numbered 5, after V lost 3 bases and J lost 9 bases. The CDR3 DNA follows: TGTGCCAGCTCACCCGACAGGGGGCTAGGTTCACCCCTCCACTTT. It is translated as CASSPDRGLGSPLHF.

This chain's CDR3 is CSVGGTGRVEQYF. CDR3 coding DNA: TGCAGCGTTGGTGGGACAGGGAGGGTCGAGCAGTACTTC. The chain uses TRBV29-1 and TRBJ2-7; TRBD1 aligns across 9 bases. The CDR3 contains 13 residues. The germline gives CDR1 SQVTM, CDR2 ANQGSEA. J lost 6 bases, V lost 4 bases, and 7 bases had no gene match.

The chain has TRBV10-3 and TRBJ1-4, with D possibly being TRBD1 (5 bases). Looked up from germline, CDR1 is ENHRY and CDR2 is SYGVKD. The V end was cut by 3 bases, the J end by 8 bases, with 19 bases between. The CDR3 is 16 residues long. This CDR3 reads CAISDSSSGVGEKLFF. CDR3 nucleotide sequence: TGTGCCATCAGTGACTCCTCCTCGGGGGTTGGGGAAAAACTGTTTTTT.

As DNA, the CDR3 is TGTGCCAGCACCGTGAGGACTAGCGGGTTAGAGACCCAGTACTTC. Translated: CASTVRTSGLETQYF. This chain connects TRBV21-1 to TRBJ2-5; the D segment call TRBD2 is taken from the table without a DNA check. TRBV21-1 is deemed a pseudogene. This CDR3 contains 15 residues.

The chain uses TRBV7-7 and TRBJ2-5; D uncertain. The CDR3 contains 15 residues. V was trimmed by 3 bases and J by 1 base, leaving 12 bases between them. CDR1 is SSHAT and CDR2 is FNYEAQ in the germline V gene (reference sequence). DNA of the CDR3: TGTGCCAGCAGCTTCAGTCAAGCGACCCAAGAGACCCAGTACTTC. As protein: CASSFSQATQETQYF.

The chain has TRBV19 and TRBJ1-5; unclear D gene. V was shortened by 5 bases and J by 3 bases, with 11 bases between the two germline ends. Germline-derived CDR1 and CDR2 are LNHDA and SQIVND (reference sequence). The CDR3 extends over 14 amino acids. CDR3 coding DNA: TGTGCCAGTAGTGAAGGACTTCCCAATCAGCCCCAGCATTTT. This gives the protein CASSEGLPNQPQHF.

This sequence joins TRBV5-1 and TRBJ1-1; D call uncertain. This CDR3 has 16 residues. V lost 1 base and J lost 6, with 19 bases in between. The germline V gene encodes CDR1 SGHRS and CDR2 YFSETQ. CDR3 sequence reads: CASSLNSREIGSEAFF. The CDR3 nucleotides read TGCGCCAGCAGCTTGAATTCGCGGGAAATAGGATCTGAAGCTTTCTTT.

V and J are TRBV2 and TRBJ2-7; the match to TRBD2 covers 7 bases. The CDR3 sequence is 12 residues long. Germline trimming cut 11 bases from V and 3 bases from J; bases unmatched to any gene: 7. In germline, CDR1 is SNHLY, CDR2 FYNNEI. CDR3 region: CAGRGEGYEQYF. In nucleotides, the CDR3 is TGTGCCGGACGAGGGGAGGGCTACGAGCAGTACTTC.

Of note for this clone: Germline is not matched at one junction end, which may reflect a read error. The chain has TRBV7-7 and TRBJ2-5; D is perhaps TRBD2 (6 bases). Germline CDR1 SSHAT, CDR2 FNYEAQ (reference sequence). CDR3 length: 15 amino acids. The CDR3 nucleotides are TGTGCTAGCAGCCCCTATTCCGGGGGAGGAGAGACCCAGTACTTC. Protein: CASSPYSGGGETQYF.

This clone was seen more than once but under ten times. The chain is built from TRBV6-4 and TRBJ2-1, with a weak D call TRBD2 (6 bases). The CDR3 totals 16 residues. Germline CDR1 and CDR2: MRHNA and SNTAGT. V was shortened by 4 bases and J by 0 bases, with 13 bases between the two germline ends. CDR3 protein: CASSAAAGSSYNEQFF. As DNA, the CDR3 is TGTGCCAGCAGTGCCGCCGCCGGGAGCTCCTACAATGAGCAGTTCTTC.

The V gene is TRBV7-8, the J gene TRBJ1-6; D ambiguous. CDR1 SGHVS and CDR2 FQNEAQ come from the germline V gene. Trimming took off 6 bases at V and 3 bases at J, with 9 bases between the two ends. The CDR3 sequence is 14 residues long. This CDR3 reads CASSKQIYNSPLHF. The DNA for the CDR3 is TGTGCCAGCAGTAAACAGATCTATAATTCACCCCTCCACTTT.

This rearrangement joins TRBV5-5 to TRBJ1-1, with D hard to call. Trimming pared 4 bases from V and 1 base from J, leaving 14 bases between. Looked up from germline, CDR1 is SGHKS and CDR2 is YYEKEE (reference sequence). The CDR3 totals 15 residues. The CDR3 spells CASSHAGAGNTEAFF. In nucleotides, the CDR3 is TGTGCCAGCAGCCACGCCGGCGCAGGGAACACTGAAGCTTTCTTT.

The gene calls are TRBV5-1 and TRBJ1-3, with D perhaps TRBD1 (6 bases). CDR3 length equals 15 residues. Germline V gives CDR1 SGHRS, CDR2 YFSETQ. Trimming took off 1 base at V and 3 bases at J, with 11 bases between the two ends. The CDR3 is CASSLSRGSGNTIYF. The CDR3 DNA reads TGCGCCAGCAGCTTGTCTAGGGGGAGTGGAAACACCATATATTTT.

V and J are TRBV5-1 and TRBJ1-6; 10 nucleotides align to TRBD1. Germline trimming cut 0 bases from V and 5 bases from J; bases unmatched to any gene: 8. CDR1 and CDR2 from the germline V gene are SGHRS and YFSETQ. CDR3 length equals 18 residues. CDR3 region: CASSLVPGTGVNNSPLHF. The CDR3 DNA reads as TGCGCCAGCAGCTTGGTTCCCGGGACAGGGGTGAATAATTCACCCCTCCACTTT.

The chain carries TRBV2 and TRBJ1-1; 7 positions match TRBD1. CDR1 is SNHLY and CDR2 is FYNNEI in the germline V gene. This CDR3 has 16 amino acids. V lost 8 bases to trimming and J lost 2 bases; unmatched junction nucleotides: 14. The DNA for the CDR3 is TGTGCCAGCCCAGAGTCCCAGGGGGGCCTAAACACTGAAGCTTTCTTT. It codes for CASPESQGGLNTEAFF.

In its sample, this clone was seen once. The rearrangement uses TRBV6-6 and TRBJ1-5; D unclear. CDR3 length: 15 residues. V gave up 0 bases and J gave up 0 bases, with 6 bases separating them. Germline CDR1 reads MNHNY; CDR2 reads SVGAGI (reference sequence). The CDR3 DNA follows: TGTGCCAGCAGTTACTCTCAGTATAGCAATCAGCCCCAGCATTTT. As protein: CASSYSQYSNQPQHF.